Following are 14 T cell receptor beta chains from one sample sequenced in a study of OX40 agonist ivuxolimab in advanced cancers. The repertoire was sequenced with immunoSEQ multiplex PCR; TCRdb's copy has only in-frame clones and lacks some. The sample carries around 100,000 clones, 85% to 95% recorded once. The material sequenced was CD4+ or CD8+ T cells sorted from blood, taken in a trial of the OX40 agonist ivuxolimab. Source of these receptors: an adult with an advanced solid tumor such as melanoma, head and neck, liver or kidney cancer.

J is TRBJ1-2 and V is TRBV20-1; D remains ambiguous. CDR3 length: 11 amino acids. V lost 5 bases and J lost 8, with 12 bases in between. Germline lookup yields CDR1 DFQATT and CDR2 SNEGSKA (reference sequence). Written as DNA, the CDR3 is TGCAGTGCTCCAGGCTACGCCGGCTACACCTTC. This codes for CSAPGYAGYTF.

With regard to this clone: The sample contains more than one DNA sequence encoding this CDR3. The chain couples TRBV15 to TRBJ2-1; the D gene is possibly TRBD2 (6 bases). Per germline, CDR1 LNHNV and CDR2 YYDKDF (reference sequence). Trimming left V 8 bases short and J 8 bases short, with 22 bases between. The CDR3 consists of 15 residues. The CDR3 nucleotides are TGTGCCACCGGGCCGGGAGTCTCCCTGGGTTATGAGCAGTTCTTC. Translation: CATGPGVSLGYEQFF.

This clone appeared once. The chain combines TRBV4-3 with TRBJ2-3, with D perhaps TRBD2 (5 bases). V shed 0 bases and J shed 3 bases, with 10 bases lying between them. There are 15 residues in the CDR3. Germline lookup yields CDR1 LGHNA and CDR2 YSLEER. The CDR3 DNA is TGCGCCAGCAGCCAAGAAGGCCGCGGGACAGATACGCAGTATTTT. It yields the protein CASSQEGRGTDTQYF.

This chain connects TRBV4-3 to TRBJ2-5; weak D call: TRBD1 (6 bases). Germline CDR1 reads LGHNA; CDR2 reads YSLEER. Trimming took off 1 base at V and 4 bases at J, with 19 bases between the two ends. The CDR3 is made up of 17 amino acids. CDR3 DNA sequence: TGCGCCAGCAGCCAAGGCGTTGTCGGGACACAGGGAGAGACCCAGTACTTC. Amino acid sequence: CASSQGVVGTQGETQYF.

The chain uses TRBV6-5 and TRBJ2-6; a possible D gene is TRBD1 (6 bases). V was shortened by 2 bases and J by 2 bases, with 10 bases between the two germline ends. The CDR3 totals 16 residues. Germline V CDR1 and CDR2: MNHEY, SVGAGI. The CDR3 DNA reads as TGTGCCAGCAGTTACCGTAGACAGGCTGGGGCCAACGTCCTGACTTTC. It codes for CASSYRRQAGANVLTF.

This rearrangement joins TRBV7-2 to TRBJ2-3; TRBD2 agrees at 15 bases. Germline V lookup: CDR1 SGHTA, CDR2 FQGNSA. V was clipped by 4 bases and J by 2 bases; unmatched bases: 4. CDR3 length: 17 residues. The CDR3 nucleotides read TGTGCCAGCAGCTACGGACTAGCGGGAGGGATCACAGATACGCAGTATTTT. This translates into CASSYGLAGGITDTQYF.

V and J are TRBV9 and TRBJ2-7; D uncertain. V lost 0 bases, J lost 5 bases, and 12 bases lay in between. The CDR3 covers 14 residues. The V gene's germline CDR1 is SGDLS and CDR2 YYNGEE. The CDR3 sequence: CASSVESGGDEQYF. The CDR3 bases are TGTGCCAGCAGCGTAGAGTCGGGTGGGGACGAGCAGTACTTC.

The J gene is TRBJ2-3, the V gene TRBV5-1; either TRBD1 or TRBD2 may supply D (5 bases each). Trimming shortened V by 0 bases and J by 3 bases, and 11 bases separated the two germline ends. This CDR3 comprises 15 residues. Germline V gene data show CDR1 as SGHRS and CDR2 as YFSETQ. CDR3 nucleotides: TGCGCCAGCAGCTTGGATCCGGGGACGACAGATACGCAGTATTTT. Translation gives CASSLDPGTTDTQYF. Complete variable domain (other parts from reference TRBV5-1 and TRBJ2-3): KAGVTQTPRYLIKTRGQQVTLSCSPISGHRSVSWYQQTPGQGLQFLFEYFSETQRNKGNFPGRFSGRQFSNSRSEMNVSTLELGDSALYLCASSLDPGTTDTQYFGPGTRLTVL.

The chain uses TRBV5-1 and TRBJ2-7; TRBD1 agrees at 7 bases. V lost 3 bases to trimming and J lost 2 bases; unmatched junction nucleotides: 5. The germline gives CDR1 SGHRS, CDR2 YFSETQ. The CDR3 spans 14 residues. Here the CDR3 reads CASSSGTEAYEQYF. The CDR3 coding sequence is TGCGCCAGCAGCTCCGGGACAGAAGCCTACGAGCAGTACTTC.

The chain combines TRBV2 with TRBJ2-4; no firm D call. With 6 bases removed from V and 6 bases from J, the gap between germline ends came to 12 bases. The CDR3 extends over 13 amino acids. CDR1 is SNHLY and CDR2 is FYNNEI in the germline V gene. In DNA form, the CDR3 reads TGTGCCAGCAGCGTCGACTTTACAAACATTCAGTACTTC. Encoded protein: CASSVDFTNIQYF.

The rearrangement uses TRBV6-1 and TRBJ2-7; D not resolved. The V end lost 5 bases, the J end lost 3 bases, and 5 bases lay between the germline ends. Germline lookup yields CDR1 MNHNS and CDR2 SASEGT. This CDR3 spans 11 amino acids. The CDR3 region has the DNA TGTGCCAGCAGTTATAACTACGAGCAGTACTTC. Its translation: CASSYNYEQYF.

The CDR3 DNA sequence: TGTGCCAGCAGCCTCACAGCGCTAAACTCCTACGAGCAGTACTTC. Its protein product is CASSLTALNSYEQYF. This rearrangement joins TRBV14 to TRBJ2-7; D gene uncertain. In germline, CDR1 is SGHDN, CDR2 FVKESK. The CDR3 extends over 15 amino acids. V lost 4 bases and J lost 0, with 13 bases in between.

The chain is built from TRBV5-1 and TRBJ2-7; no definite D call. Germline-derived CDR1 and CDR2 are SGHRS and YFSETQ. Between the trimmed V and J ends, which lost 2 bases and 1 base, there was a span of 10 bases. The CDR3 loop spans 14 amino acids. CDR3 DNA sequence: TGCGCCAGCAGCTTAGAACTGCGGTCCTACGAGCAGTACTTC. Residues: CASSLELRSYEQYF.

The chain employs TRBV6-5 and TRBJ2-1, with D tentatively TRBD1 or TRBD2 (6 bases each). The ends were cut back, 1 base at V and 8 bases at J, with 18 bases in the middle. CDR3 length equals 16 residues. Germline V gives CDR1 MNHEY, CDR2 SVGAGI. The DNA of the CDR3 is TGTGCCAGCAGTTACTACAGGGCAGGGAGGTTGGATGAGCAGTTCTTC. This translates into CASSYYRAGRLDEQFF.